This T cell receptor beta chain was identified during a study of T cell responses to AZD1222 COVID-19 vaccine. This table comes from immunoSEQ multiplex PCR, and its TCRdb copy is limited to in-frame clones, with some not included. The sample yields 170,000 or so clones, 75% to 95% seen once. CDR3 length: 14 residues. V was shortened by 5 bases and J by 0 bases, with 10 bases between the two germline ends. In germline, CDR1 is LNHDA, CDR2 SQIVND (reference sequence). This clone was observed a few times. The source material was peripheral blood, sampled on day 0 of AZD1222 vaccination. The sequence was collected from an adult in good health. This chain joins TRBV19 and TRBJ1-1; no firm D call. DNA of the CDR3: TGTGCCAGTAGTCCCAGCACCGTGAACACTGAAGCTTTCTTT. It yields the protein CASSPSTVNTEAFF. The whole variable domain, filled in from reference TRBV19 and TRBJ1-1, reads DGGITQSPKYLFRKEGQNVTLSCEQNLNHDAMYWYRQDPGQGLRLIYYSQIVNDFQKGDIAEGYSVSREKKESFPLTVTSAQKNPTAFYLCASSPSTVNTEAFFGQGTRLTVV.